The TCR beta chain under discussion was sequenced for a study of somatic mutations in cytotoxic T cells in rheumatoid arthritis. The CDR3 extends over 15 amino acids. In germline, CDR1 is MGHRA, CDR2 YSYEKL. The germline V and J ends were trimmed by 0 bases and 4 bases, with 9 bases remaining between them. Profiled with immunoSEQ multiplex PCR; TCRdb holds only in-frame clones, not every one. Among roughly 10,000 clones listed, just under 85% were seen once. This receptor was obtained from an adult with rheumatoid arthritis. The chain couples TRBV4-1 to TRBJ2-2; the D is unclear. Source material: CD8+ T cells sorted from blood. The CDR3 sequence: CASSQDLWTTGELFF. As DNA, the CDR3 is TGCGCCAGCAGCCAAGATCTTTGGACCACCGGGGAGCTGTTTTTT.